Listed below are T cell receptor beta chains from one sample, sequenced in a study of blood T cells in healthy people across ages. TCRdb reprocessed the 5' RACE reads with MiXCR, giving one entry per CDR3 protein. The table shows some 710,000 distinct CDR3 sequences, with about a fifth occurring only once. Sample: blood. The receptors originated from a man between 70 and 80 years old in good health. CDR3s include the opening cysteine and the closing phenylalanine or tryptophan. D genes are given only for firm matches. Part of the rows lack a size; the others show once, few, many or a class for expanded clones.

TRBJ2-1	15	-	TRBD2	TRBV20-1	CSAKETSGSRNEQFF	TGCAGTGCCAAAGAGACTAGCGGGAGTCGAAATGAGCAGTTCTTC
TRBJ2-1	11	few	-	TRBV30	CAWSVRGEQFF	TGTGCCTGGAGTGTAAGGGGTGAGCAGTTCTTC
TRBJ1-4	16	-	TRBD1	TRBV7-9	CASSSQQGARNEKLFF	TGTGCCAGCAGCTCCCAACAGGGGGCGCGGAATGAAAAACTGTTTTTT
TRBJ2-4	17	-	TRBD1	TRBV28	CASSSTWDSLAKNIQYF	TGTGCCAGCAGTTCCACGTGGGACAGCCTAGCCAAAAACATTCAGTACTTC
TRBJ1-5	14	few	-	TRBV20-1	CSARFRGEGQPQHF	TGCAGTGCTAGATTTCGGGGAGAAGGTCAGCCCCAGCATTTT
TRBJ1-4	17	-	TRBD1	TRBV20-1	CSASKPTGTATNEKLFF	TGCAGTGCTAGCAAGCCGACTGGGACAGCAACTAATGAAAAACTGTTTTTT
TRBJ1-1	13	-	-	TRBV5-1	CASTPRGDTEAFF	TGCGCCAGCACCCCGAGGGGTGACACTGAAGCTTTCTTT
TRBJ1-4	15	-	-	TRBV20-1	CSAPSSGHRAEKLFF	TGCAGTGCTCCCAGTTCGGGACACCGAGCGGAAAAACTGTTTTTT
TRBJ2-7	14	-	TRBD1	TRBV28	CASSKDRTSYEQYF	TGTGCCAGCAGTAAGGACAGGACCTCCTACGAGCAGTACTTC
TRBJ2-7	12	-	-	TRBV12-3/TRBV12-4	CASRLPFGEQYF	TGTGCCAGCAGGCTCCCTTTCGGGGAGCAGTACTTC
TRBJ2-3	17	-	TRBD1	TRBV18	CASSPPRTGRRTDTQYF	TGTGCCAGCTCACCACCGAGGACAGGGAGGCGCACAGATACGCAGTATTTT
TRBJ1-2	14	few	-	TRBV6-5	CASSSVGGNYGYTF	TGTGCCAGCAGCTCCGTGGGGGGAAACTATGGCTACACCTTC
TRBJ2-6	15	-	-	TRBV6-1	CASSEQASGANVLTF	TGTGCCAGCAGTGAACAGGCCTCTGGGGCCAACGTCCTGACTTTC
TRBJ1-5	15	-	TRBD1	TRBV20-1	CSAADRGHRNHPQHF	TGCAGTGCCGCGGACAGGGGGCATCGCAATCACCCCCAGCATTTT
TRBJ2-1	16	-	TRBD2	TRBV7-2	CASSLRGGATYNEQFF	TGTGCCAGCAGCCTGCGGGGGGGCGCAACATACAATGAGCAGTTCTTC
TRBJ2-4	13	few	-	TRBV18	CASSPGAGNIQYF	TGTGCCAGCTCACCTGGCGCGGGAAACATTCAGTACTTC
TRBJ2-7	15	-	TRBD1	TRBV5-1	CASSTRTGGFDEQYF	TGCGCCAGCAGCACTCGGACAGGGGGGTTCGACGAGCAGTACTTC
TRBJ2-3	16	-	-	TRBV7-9	CASSLVSYFGTDTQYF	TGTGCCAGCAGCTTAGTTAGTTACTTTGGCACAGATACGCAGTATTTT
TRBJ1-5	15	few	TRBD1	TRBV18	CASSPSQGDGQPQHF	TGTGCCAGCTCGCCTTCACAGGGGGACGGTCAGCCCCAGCATTTT
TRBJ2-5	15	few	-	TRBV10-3	CAISESGGPQETQYF	TGTGCCATCAGTGAGTCGGGGGGCCCTCAAGAGACCCAGTACTTC
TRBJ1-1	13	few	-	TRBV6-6	CASSLTPPTEAFF	TGTGCCAGCAGCCTGACACCTCCCACTGAAGCTTTCTTT
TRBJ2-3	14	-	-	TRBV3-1	CASSQGWASDTQYF	TGTGCCAGCAGCCAAGGGTGGGCTTCGGATACGCAGTATTTT
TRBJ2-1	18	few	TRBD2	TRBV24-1	CATSDAGLAGASNNEQFF	TGTGCCACCAGTGACGCGGGACTAGCGGGAGCTTCTAACAATGAGCAGTTCTTC
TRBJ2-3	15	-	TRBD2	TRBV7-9	CASRTTSVPTDTQYF	TGTGCCAGCAGAACCACTAGCGTACCAACAGATACGCAGTATTTT
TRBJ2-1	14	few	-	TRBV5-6	CASSLQGRKDEQFF	TGTGCCAGCAGCCTACAAGGTAGAAAGGATGAGCAGTTCTTC
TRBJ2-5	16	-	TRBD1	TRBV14	CASSPPGQGYQETQYF	TGTGCCAGCAGCCCCCCGGGACAGGGGTACCAAGAGACCCAGTACTTC